A selection of T cell receptor beta chains follows, all from one sample in a study of cytomegalovirus exposure and HLA in healthy donors. The protocol was immunoSEQ multiplex PCR, while the TCRdb copy is restricted to in-frame clones and leaves out a portion. Among 120,000 or so clones listed, around three quarters were seen once. Material for sequencing was PBMCs. These receptor sequences come from a woman between 40 and 55 years old in good health and CMV-seronegative. CDR3s include the opening cysteine and the closing phenylalanine or tryptophan. A clone size is listed for some rows: how often the clone was seen (once, few, many), or a class if it is expanded.

NA TRBJ2-7 TRBV7-3 CASSLGGGSYEQYF
NA TRBJ2-1 TRBV7-2 CASSRTSGYNEQFF
NA TRBJ2-1 TRBV18 CASSPGLAGTNEQFF
NA TRBJ2-3 TRBV7-6 CASSLVRLSSTDTQYF
NA TRBJ1-2 TRBV5-1 CASSLALDSTYGYTF
NA TRBJ2-3 TRBV23-1 CASSQQCLQGLADTQYF
NA TRBJ1-1 TRBV28 CASVRVNTEAFF
NA TRBJ1-6 TRBV28 CASSLGQVTSPLHF
NA TRBJ1-5 TRBV7-2 CASSLVRNQPQHF
NA TRBJ1-1 TRBV7-9 CASYPGLAFAEAFF
few TRBJ1-2 TRBV19 CASSIEQGVDYGYTF
NA TRBJ2-7 TRBV29-1 CSVEGTSHEQYF
once TRBJ2-7 TRBV11-2 CASSLKGRLGQGHSYEQYF
NA TRBJ2-1 TRBV29-1 CSVKTGQGDNEQFF
NA TRBJ2-7 TRBV28 CASRRHLPGTGTYEQYF
once TRBJ2-2 TRBV4-1 CASSQVEVTGELFF
NA TRBJ2-5 TRBV5-8 CASSSTSGSRETQYF
NA TRBJ2-1 TRBV15 CATSRDRAASGTRASLYNEQFF
NA TRBJ2-7 TRBV28 CASRLGNYEQYF
NA TRBJ1-1 TRBV27 CASSSYAQKAFF
NA TRBJ2-7 TRBV6-1 CASSSHRGTSYEQYF
few TRBJ1-6 TRBV5-1 CASSLAGGVNSPLHF
NA TRBJ2-5 TRBV11-3 CASSLGHEQETQYF
NA TRBJ2-1 TRBV9 CASSVEPSVGNEQFF
NA TRBJ2-7 TRBV27 CASRLRAQGVVQEQYF
few TRBJ1-4 TRBV7-2 CASRQGVAREKLFF
NA TRBJ1-4 TRBV5-8 CASSLRGQGSEKLSF
NA TRBJ2-3 TRBV19 CATRGGFDVPTQYF
NA TRBJ2-5 TRBV15 CATSRQGRNQETQYF
NA TRBJ2-5 TRBV27 CASRPNSGVQETQYF
few TRBJ2-7 TRBV19 CASSPQGSYEQYF
NA TRBJ2-7 TRBV11-2 CASSLGQTYEQYF
NA TRBJ2-2 TRBV11-2 CASWLGWQANTGELFF
few TRBJ1-1 TRBV18 CASFWEGTNTEAFF
NA TRBJ1-1 TRBV7-8 CASSANPTREAFF
NA TRBJ1-1 TRBV13 CASSIDRGEAFF
NA TRBJ2-5 TRBV2 CASSETSGSQETQYF
NA TRBJ1-1 TRBV11-2 CASSFQGASAEAFF
NA TRBJ2-3 TRBV2 CASSPYTDTQYF
NA TRBJ1-2 TRBV2 CASRGTGGAVYGYTF
NA TRBJ1-5 TRBV7-2 CASSFYASDQPQHF